The T cell receptor (beta chain) described here comes from a study of T cell responses to AZD1222 COVID-19 vaccine (dated by TCRdb to 2020 to 2022). As for the study more broadly: AZD1222 recipients whose second dose came at about 4 weeks and those whose second dose came at about 12 weeks were combined into one group, since spike-specific TCR depth and breadth did not differ between the two schedules. A total of 230 or so trial participants underwent TCR sequencing, of whom some 210 received two doses of AZD1222 and some 26 received two doses of the MenACWY control vaccine. Trial participants were enrolled by age into subgroups of 18-55, 56-69 and 70-plus years, and about 150, 27 and 61 TCR-sequenced participants, respectively, were included in these subgroups. Here is what the overall study found, with its caveats: Epitopes outside the regions mutated in the B.1.351 and B.1.1.7 variants were reportedly recognized by nearly half of the unique spike-specific TCRs. The vaccine-associated CD4 TCRs covered the entire spike protein, and the dominant responses fell in regions 160-218 and 743-854. Most participants were white British and females outnumbered males, and the authors suggested that clonal diversity may have been underestimated. After two AZD1222 doses, both the breadth and the depth of spike-specific TCRs were significantly higher than at day 0 and than in MenACWY recipients. Conclusions about previously exposed vaccinees are limited, since just five or six AZD1222 recipients were seropositive for SARS-CoV-2 at baseline. Because no samples from the day 14 peak response were available, repertoires could be characterized only after the peak T cell response. In the small 56-69-year group, the increase in depth fell short of significance, most likely because of low power.

The germline V gene yields SGHVS for CDR1 and FNYEAQ for CDR2. Trimming removed 5 bases from V and 4 bases from J; the gene matches leave 4 bases unexplained. The CDR3 covers 14 residues, taking in both the cysteine and the phenylalanine. Only CDR3 DNA remains: 42 bases, in frame from the first base. The meaning of the sample's time point label: baseline before first vaccination. Samples from vaccinated people were obtained from the UK trials COV001 and COV002, which included a single-blind randomized controlled phase 2/3 trial of AZD1222 (ChAdOx1 nCoV-19) in healthy adults. Trial participant PBMC samples were collected at day 0 and day 28 after the second dose for TCRbeta chain sequencing. For this clone: This receptor's antigen is unknown. No clone much larger than this one lies a single base away; base qualities are absent.

The CDR3 regions of human TCRbeta chains were analyzed by immunosequencing. In the authors' own workflow: TCRs in the repertoires were compared against a reference library of SARS-CoV-2-specific TCRs that had been generated with the MIRA antigen-specificity platform. Breadth was defined as the fraction of unique TCRs that were SARS-CoV-2-associated. Depth was defined as the fraction of total T cells that were SARS-CoV-2-associated. Each spike-specific TCR was assigned to its reactive spike region and to a CD4 or CD8 class using the MIRA data. Log10-transformed breadth and depth values were compared by one-way ANOVA with Sidak's multiple comparisons tests. TCRdb mirrors the immuneACCESS table, restricted to in-frame sequences. Some clones are absent from its copies; in checked studies, under half trace to an unresolved V gene, and the reason for the others is unknown. That table supplies the V and J calls and clone size; D and trimming were determined from the DNA. The table for this sample lists 110,000 to 150,000 clones; 80% to 90% of them were counted only once. The ten largest make up over 7% of the sample.

The sample consisted of peripheral blood, taken on day 0 of AZD1222 vaccination. The V and J genes are TRBV7-6 and TRBJ1-2; 10 central nucleotides agree with TRBD1. The receptor was derived from an adult in good health. At the DNA level, the sequence is TGTGCCAGCAGCCCGACAGGGGGCTTCTATGGCTACACCTTC. Translated, it gives CASSPTGGFYGYTF.